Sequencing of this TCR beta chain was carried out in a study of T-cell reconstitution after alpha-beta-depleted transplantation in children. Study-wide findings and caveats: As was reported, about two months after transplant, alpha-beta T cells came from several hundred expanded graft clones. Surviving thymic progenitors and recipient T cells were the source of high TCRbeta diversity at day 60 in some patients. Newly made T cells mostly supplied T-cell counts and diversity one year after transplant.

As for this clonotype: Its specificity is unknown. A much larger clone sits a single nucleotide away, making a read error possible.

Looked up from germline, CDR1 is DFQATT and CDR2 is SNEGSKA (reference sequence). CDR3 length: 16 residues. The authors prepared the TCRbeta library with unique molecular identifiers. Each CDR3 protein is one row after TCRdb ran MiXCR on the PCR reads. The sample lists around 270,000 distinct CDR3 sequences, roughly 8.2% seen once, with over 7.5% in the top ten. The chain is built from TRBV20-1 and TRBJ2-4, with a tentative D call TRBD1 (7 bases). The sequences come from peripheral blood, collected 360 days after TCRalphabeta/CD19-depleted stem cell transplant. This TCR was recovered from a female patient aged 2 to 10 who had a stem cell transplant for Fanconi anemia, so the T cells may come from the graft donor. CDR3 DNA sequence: TGCAGAGCAGGGGGTAGCGGTACCTTAGCCAAAAACATTCAGTACTTC. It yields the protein CRAGGSGTLAKNIQYF.